The rows below give T cell receptor beta chains drawn from one sample of a study of long-term antiretroviral therapy in people with HIV. TCRdb's copy holds only in-frame clones and misses some; the assay was immunoSEQ multiplex PCR. The table lists around 21,000 clones, 90% of them singletons. This sample comprised unsorted PBMCs, obtained about 4.6 years before starting antiretroviral therapy. These receptors originate from a woman between 25 and 40 years old with HIV. CDR3s leave out the opening cysteine and the closing phenylalanine or tryptophan. Fields, in order: J gene, V gene, CDR3 protein.

J gene: TRBJ1-1; V gene: TRBV29-1; CDR3 protein: SVEGGMNTEAF
J gene: TRBJ1-1; V gene: TRBV7-3; CDR3 protein: ASSPGPGDPTEAF
J gene: TRBJ1-6; V gene: TRBV4-3; CDR3 protein: ASSKGGNSPLH
J gene: TRBJ2-2; V gene: TRBV4-3; CDR3 protein: ASSQIIRQSEWDTGELF
J gene: TRBJ2-7; V gene: TRBV5-5; CDR3 protein: ASSGAPGLAVEQY
J gene: TRBJ1-1; V gene: TRBV6-5; CDR3 protein: ASSLLDMNTEAF
J gene: TRBJ2-5; V gene: TRBV7-2; CDR3 protein: ASSFGTGAETQY
J gene: TRBJ2-1; V gene: TRBV5-1; CDR3 protein: ASSLQTGVSEQF
J gene: TRBJ1-5; V gene: TRBV15; CDR3 protein: ATSTNLGKGLAQPQH
J gene: TRBJ1-2; V gene: TRBV7-2; CDR3 protein: ASSRTVSWGGYT
J gene: TRBJ1-5; V gene: TRBV10-3; CDR3 protein: AISRGQDHPQH
J gene: TRBJ2-3; V gene: TRBV7-3; CDR3 protein: ASRVDSRALTQY
J gene: TRBJ1-1; V gene: TRBV5-1; CDR3 protein: ASSLATDNTEAF
J gene: TRBJ1-2; V gene: TRBV6-5; CDR3 protein: ASNSAQSYGYT
J gene: TRBJ2-1; V gene: TRBV29-1; CDR3 protein: SVEKGGGDEQF
J gene: TRBJ2-7; V gene: TRBV18; CDR3 protein: ASSSGQDNEQY
J gene: TRBJ1-5; V gene: TRBV7-2; CDR3 protein: ASSTKTGSNQPQH
J gene: TRBJ1-5; V gene: TRBV29-1; CDR3 protein: STWGGGNQPQH
J gene: TRBJ1-3; V gene: TRBV19; CDR3 protein: ASSIQPSSGNTIY
J gene: TRBJ1-2; V gene: TRBV4-1; CDR3 protein: ASSQETGIAGYT
J gene: TRBJ1-3; V gene: TRBV6-1; CDR3 protein: ASSEGAELGNTIY
J gene: TRBJ1-4; V gene: TRBV2; CDR3 protein: ASSASAGTNEKLF
J gene: TRBJ1-5; V gene: TRBV19; CDR3 protein: ASQDRGRLPQH
J gene: TRBJ1-5; V gene: TRBV2; CDR3 protein: ASSGGGRNQPQH
J gene: TRBJ1-2; V gene: TRBV5-6; CDR3 protein: ASSLGNVGMGFYGYT
J gene: TRBJ2-2; V gene: TRBV2; CDR3 protein: ASSEGSIITGELF
J gene: TRBJ1-2; V gene: TRBV7-2; CDR3 protein: ASSEDRGLIANYGYT
J gene: TRBJ1-2; V gene: TRBV4-3; CDR3 protein: ASSQNHPPRDTPHGYT
J gene: TRBJ2-7; V gene: TRBV6-1; CDR3 protein: ASSLRTSGNYEQY
J gene: TRBJ1-5; V gene: TRBV5-1; CDR3 protein: ASSLGGGQPQH
J gene: TRBJ1-2; V gene: TRBV7-8; CDR3 protein: ASSRTILYNYGYT
J gene: TRBJ1-1; V gene: TRBV18; CDR3 protein: ASSPLTGRETEAF
J gene: TRBJ1-2; V gene: TRBV29-1; CDR3 protein: SVERDRGFYGYT
J gene: TRBJ2-7; V gene: TRBV27; CDR3 protein: ASNVYEQY
J gene: TRBJ2-6; V gene: TRBV7-2; CDR3 protein: ATRVGSGANVLT
J gene: TRBJ2-2; V gene: TRBV19; CDR3 protein: ASSRATGELF
J gene: TRBJ2-5; V gene: TRBV7-2; CDR3 protein: ASSLERGRYQETQY
J gene: TRBJ1-3; V gene: TRBV12-5; CDR3 protein: ASGVDLPGNTIY
J gene: TRBJ1-2; V gene: TRBV30; CDR3 protein: AGTGALTYGYT
J gene: TRBJ1-1; V gene: TRBV10-3; CDR3 protein: AISARQGNTEAF
J gene: TRBJ1-5; V gene: TRBV6-1; CDR3 protein: ASSEGGLNQPQH
J gene: TRBJ1-1; V gene: TRBV5-4; CDR3 protein: ASSSGQGARSNTEAF
J gene: NA; V gene: TRBV10-3; CDR3 protein: AAEEGIGYEQY
J gene: TRBJ1-6; V gene: TRBV29-1; CDR3 protein: SVLSGTGPDGGSYNSPLH
J gene: TRBJ1-1; V gene: TRBV5-1; CDR3 protein: ASSLAQIQGLLNTEAF
J gene: TRBJ1-3; V gene: TRBV5-4; CDR3 protein: ASSFRNTIY
J gene: TRBJ1-2; V gene: TRBV6-5; CDR3 protein: ASSYSRTGGGYGYT
J gene: TRBJ1-2; V gene: TRBV27; CDR3 protein: ASSLEGRVNYGYT
J gene: TRBJ1-6; V gene: TRBV27; CDR3 protein: ASSLAFPGQSNSPLH
J gene: TRBJ2-3; V gene: TRBV11-2; CDR3 protein: ASSTLVGLAVDTQY
J gene: TRBJ2-7; V gene: TRBV18; CDR3 protein: ASSSRGYEQY
J gene: TRBJ2-3; V gene: TRBV5-1; CDR3 protein: ASSLARQTTDTQY
J gene: TRBJ1-1; V gene: TRBV7-9; CDR3 protein: ASSLVSANTEAF
J gene: TRBJ1-2; V gene: TRBV7-2; CDR3 protein: ASSLQALNYGYT
J gene: TRBJ1-3; V gene: TRBV11-2; CDR3 protein: ASSLEIWVSGRNTIY
J gene: TRBJ1-5; V gene: TRBV10-3; CDR3 protein: ASQGSVGGGNQPQH
J gene: TRBJ1-2; V gene: TRBV18; CDR3 protein: ASSPTGDFFYGYT
J gene: TRBJ1-2; V gene: TRBV7-9; CDR3 protein: ASSHPTKNYGYT
J gene: TRBJ1-6; V gene: TRBV7-2; CDR3 protein: ASSRGTGGNSYNSPLH
J gene: TRBJ2-7; V gene: TRBV7-2; CDR3 protein: ASSLLNSHYEQY